This T cell receptor beta chain is from a study of blood T cell repertoires in COVID-19. The CDR3 is 13 amino acids. Germline-derived CDR1 and CDR2 are MNHNS and SASEGT. V was trimmed by 3 bases and J by 3 bases, leaving 8 bases between them. In the source study's methods: Amplification with reference gene primers provided the estimates of nucleated cell counts. Assay: immunoSEQ multiplex PCR; the TCRdb copy retains only in-frame clones and omits some. The D gene and trimming were derived from the DNA, and the V and J assignments and clone size from that table. Of approximately 670,000 clones in the sample, 80% to 90% were seen once.

The rearrangement links TRBV6-1 to TRBJ1-1, with D unclear. The receptor was isolated from a young woman with acute or convalescent COVID-19. The sample was peripheral blood. The CDR3 DNA is TGTGCCAGCAGTGACAGGAGGGACACTGAAGCTTTCTTT. It translates to CASSDRRDTEAFF.